This T cell receptor (beta chain) was identified during a study of T cell repertoires in cytomegalovirus infection. Study context: CMV epitopes used comprised recently identified HLA-C-restricted ones and well-studied HLA-B-restricted ones. Shared public TCR beta signatures pointed to both CMV infection and a matching HLA type.

TCRdb itself ran the reads through MiXCR, one entry per CDR3 protein. The sample carries roughly 120,000 distinct CDR3 sequences, more than 30% recorded once. This clonotype has a handful of counts. Its matching antigen is unknown. This sequence was found in a human donor in good health (CMV status not recorded). Some clones in this sample may be carry-over from other donors' samples. Here the sequenced sample was CD8+ T cells from cultured PBMCs, taken from culture after CMV antigen stimulation.

CDR3 DNA sequence: TGTGCCAGCATGAGGAGAAACAATGAGCAGTTCTTC. It yields the protein CASMRRNNEQFF. The V gene is TRBV28, the J gene TRBJ2-1; D ambiguous. Germline lookup yields CDR1 MDHEN and CDR2 SYDVKM. CDR3 length: 12 residues. Trimming removed 7 bases from V and 5 bases from J, with 9 bases in between.